What follows describes a single T cell receptor (beta chain). As yet, its antigen is unknown. TCRdb reprocessed the reads via MiXCR and lists one record per CDR3 protein. The data hold over 300,000 distinct CDR3 sequences, with 8% to 9.5% observed a single time. The data originate from a study of T cell repertoires in cytomegalovirus infection. Study-level points and caveats: Within the response measured ex vivo, HLA-C-restricted CMV-specific TCR beta clonotypes were dominant.

Trimming removed 7 bases from V and 7 bases from J, with 14 bases in between. The CDR3 covers 13 residues. The rearrangement links TRBV12-3 or TRBV12-4 to TRBJ2-1, with a weak D call TRBD2 (6 bases). The specimen was PBMCs. This clonotype originated in a human donor in good health (CMV status not recorded). Some clones in this sample may be carry-over from other donors' samples. The CDR3 loop is CASTRGLQNEQFF. The CDR3 nucleotides read TGTGCCAGCACGCGGGGACTGCAAAATGAGCAGTTCTTC.